Below, 19 T cell receptor beta chains from the same sample are listed, as sequenced in a study of blood T cell repertoires in COVID-19. TCRdb keeps only in-frame clones here, not all; method: immunoSEQ multiplex PCR. Of more than 300,000 clones detected, 85% to 90% appear once; the ten largest clones hold about 4.2%. The sequenced material came from PBMCs or T cells enriched from blood (not recorded which). These receptors were collected from a man younger than 45 who had recovered from COVID-19.

The V gene is TRBV10-3, the J gene TRBJ2-5; maybe TRBD2 (6 bases). V gave up 3 bases and J gave up 5 bases, with 19 bases separating them. Germline values: CDR1 ENHRY, CDR2 SYGVKD. The CDR3 sequence is 16 residues long. CDR3 coding DNA: TGTGCCATCAGTGATGACGGGAGACTGGCCACCGAGACCCAGTACTTC. This sequence encodes CAISDDGRLATETQYF.

This chain connects TRBV29-1 to TRBJ2-1; no clear D gene. CDR3 length equals 11 residues. Per germline, CDR1 SQVTM and CDR2 ANQGSEA. V was cut by 4 bases and J by 4 bases, with 5 bases left in between. For the CDR3, the DNA is TGCAGCGTTGTTAGTTACAATGAGCAGTTCTTC. It specifies CSVVSYNEQFF.

The CDR3 bases are TGCGCCAGCAGCTTGGGACAGGGAGGAATTCAGTACTTC. This sequence encodes CASSLGQGGIQYF. This chain links TRBV5-1 with TRBJ2-4; tentatively, D is TRBD1 (7 bases). The V gene lost 0 bases and the J gene lost 10 bases, with 11 bases spanning the gap. Germline V gives CDR1 SGHRS, CDR2 YFSETQ. This CDR3 is 13 amino acids long.

The chain couples TRBV18 to TRBJ1-1, with 8 bases identical to TRBD1. Germline CDR1 and CDR2: KGHSH and LQKENI. This CDR3 is built from 12 residues. The V gene end was trimmed by 4 bases and the J gene end by 11 bases; junction bases not matched to a gene: 6. The CDR3 spells CASSLPGGEAFF. CDR3 DNA sequence: TGTGCCAGCTCACTGCCAGGGGGCGAGGCTTTCTTT.

The chain recombines TRBV2 with TRBJ1-2; the D gene is possibly TRBD1 (5 bases). V was trimmed by 7 bases and J by 2 bases, leaving 11 bases between them. Germline loops: CDR1 SNHLY, CDR2 FYNNEI. The CDR3 is 13 residues long. The CDR3 nucleotides read TGTGCCAGCACAATACAGGAAAACTATGGCTACACCTTC. This gives the protein CASTIQENYGYTF.

The chain links TRBV30 to TRBJ1-1; D may be TRBD1 (6 bases). There are 13 residues in the CDR3. V lost 3 bases and J lost 1, with 9 bases in between. Germline V gene sequence: CDR1 GTSNPN, CDR2 SVGIG (reference sequence). The CDR3 loop reads CAWRYRANTEAFF. The CDR3 coding sequence is TGTGCCTGGAGGTACAGGGCGAACACTGAAGCTTTCTTT.

The chain couples TRBV19 to TRBJ1-5; 10 bases map to TRBD1. CDR1 is LNHDA and CDR2 is SQIVND in the germline V gene (reference sequence). The J segment lost 9 bases and the V segment lost 8 bases, leaving 10 bases of the junction unmatched. The CDR3 length is 14 residues. The CDR3 spells CASGSDRGTRPQHF. The DNA for the CDR3 is TGTGCCAGTGGATCGGACAGGGGGACCCGGCCCCAGCATTTT.

The chain couples TRBV27 to TRBJ1-3; TRBD1 aligns across 8 bases. The V segment lost 7 bases and the J segment 0 bases; nucleotides outside the gene matches: 8. The CDR3 extends over 16 amino acids. Looked up from germline, CDR1 is MNHEY and CDR2 is SMNVEV (reference sequence). The CDR3, as DNA: TGTGCCAGCACTTTCGGGGACAGGAGCTCTGGAAACACCATATATTTT. It specifies CASTFGDRSSGNTIYF.

The chain has TRBV18 and TRBJ1-1; possible D gene TRBD1, 5 bases. Germline CDR1 KGHSH, CDR2 LQKENI. This CDR3 is 14 amino acids long. The V end was cut by 5 bases, the J end by 5 bases, with 15 bases between. The CDR3 spells CASSWTNGGTEAFF. In DNA form, the CDR3 reads TGTGCCAGCTCATGGACAAACGGGGGGACTGAAGCTTTCTTT.

The CDR3 DNA follows: TGTGCCACCAGCAGACCCACTCAGGGGGCGTATGGCTACACCTTC. Encoded protein: CATSRPTQGAYGYTF. The chain recombines TRBV15 with TRBJ1-2; 8 bases agree with TRBD1. Losses at the gene ends were 2 bases for V and 5 bases for J; bases not matched to a gene: 7. Looked up from germline, CDR1 is LNHNV and CDR2 is YYDKDF (reference sequence). The CDR3 is 15 amino acids. The complete variable domain, with remaining parts taken from reference TRBV15 and TRBJ1-2, reads DAMVIQNPRYQVTQFGKPVTLSCSQTLNHNVMYWYQQKSSQAPKLLFHYYDKDFNNEADTPDNFQSRRPNTSFCFLDIRSPGLGDTAMYLCATSRPTQGAYGYTFGSGTRLTVV.

The chain links TRBV5-1 to TRBJ1-2; D remains ambiguous. V lost 4 bases to trimming and J lost 2 bases, with 15 bases between them. The CDR3 totals 15 residues. CDR1 is SGHRS, CDR2 YFSETQ, per germline. CDR3 sequence: CASSPEMTGNYGYTF. As DNA, the CDR3 is TGCGCCAGCAGCCCGGAGATGACCGGGAACTATGGCTACACCTTC. Supplemented by reference TRBV5-1 and TRBJ1-2, the full variable domain reads KAGVTQTPRYLIKTRGQQVTLSCSPISGHRSVSWYQQTPGQGLQFLFEYFSETQRNKGNFPGRFSGRQFSNSRSEMNVSTLELGDSALYLCASSPEMTGNYGYTFGSGTRLTVV.

The chain joins TRBV11-2 to TRBJ2-1; 13 bases map to TRBD2. CDR1 and CDR2 from the germline V gene are SGHAT and FQNNGV. The CDR3 runs to 15 residues. V lost 5 bases to trimming and J lost 10 bases; unmatched junction nucleotides: 8. CDR3 sequence reads: CASSPTSGGYGEQFF. In DNA form, the CDR3 reads TGTGCCAGCAGCCCGACTAGCGGGGGGTACGGGGAGCAGTTCTTC.

This clone was detected only once. The chain recombines TRBV11-2 with TRBJ1-5; D uncertain. Germline CDR1 and CDR2: SGHAT and FQNNGV. The CDR3 extends over 14 amino acids. Between the trimmed V and J ends, which lost 6 bases and 9 bases, there was a span of 18 bases. The CDR3 here is CASSQVSGNAPQHF. CDR3 DNA sequence: TGTGCCAGCAGTCAGGTGTCGGGGAATGCGCCCCAGCATTTT.

The chain employs TRBV7-6 and TRBJ1-4; 7 nucleotides align to TRBD1. Germline V gene lookup returns CDR1 SGHVS and CDR2 FNYEAQ. The CDR3 extends over 15 amino acids. Trimming took 2 bases from V and 6 from J; bases not matched to a gene: 6. The CDR3 protein is CASSLLQGGYEKLFF. The CDR3 nucleotides read TGTGCCAGCAGCTTACTCCAGGGGGGTTATGAAAAACTGTTTTTT.

The rearrangement joins TRBV29-1 to TRBJ2-1; TRBD2 agrees at 14 bases. The J segment lost 8 bases and the V segment lost 8 bases, leaving 11 bases of the junction unmatched. Germline assignment: CDR1 SQVTM and CDR2 ANQGSEA. This CDR3 is built from 15 residues. The CDR3 region is CSRRGLAGVGHEQFF. The DNA for the CDR3 is TGCAGCAGACGGGGACTAGCGGGAGTAGGGCATGAGCAGTTCTTC.

The V call is TRBV3-1 (or the pseudogene TRBV3-2), the J call TRBJ2-7; TRBD2 matches at 11 bases. The germline V gene encodes CDR1 LGHDT and CDR2 YNNKEL (reference sequence). Trimming took 3 bases from V and 5 from J; bases not matched to a gene: 12. This CDR3 spans 17 amino acids. CDR3 region: CASSHPLSGRAGDEQYF. The CDR3 nucleotides read TGTGCCAGCAGCCACCCCCTTAGCGGGAGGGCCGGTGACGAGCAGTACTTC.

V usage is TRBV4-2 and J usage is TRBJ2-2, with 9 bases fitting TRBD2. Germline V lookup: CDR1 LGHNA, CDR2 YNFKEQ. J was trimmed by 4 bases and V by 0 bases; bases with no gene match: 6. This CDR3 region has 17 residues. The CDR3 sequence: CASSQDRSGGSTGELFF. CDR3 DNA sequence: TGTGCCAGCAGCCAAGATAGGAGCGGGGGGAGCACCGGGGAGCTGTTTTTT.

The chain joins TRBV29-1 to TRBJ1-1; 7 bases fit TRBD1. V trimming: 7 bases; J trimming: 5 bases; junction bases outside the gene matches: 16. The germline V gene has CDR1 SQVTM and CDR2 ANQGSEA. The CDR3 consists of 15 residues. Here the CDR3 reads CSATGRGLGSTEAFF. For the CDR3, the DNA is TGCAGCGCAACCGGAAGGGGGCTGGGGTCGACTGAAGCTTTCTTT.

The J gene is TRBJ1-5, the V gene TRBV4-2; D is unclear. Germline values: CDR1 LGHNA, CDR2 YNFKEQ. The V gene lost 4 bases and the J gene lost 3 bases, with 13 bases spanning the gap. CDR3 size: 15 residues. This CDR3 reads CASSPSPGYNQPQHF. The CDR3 nucleotides read TGTGCCAGCAGCCCGAGTCCCGGGTACAATCAGCCCCAGCATTTT.